This T cell receptor (beta chain) is drawn from a study of response to subunit inactivated influenza vaccine. Worth noting for this clonotype: No antigen is known for it.

Germline lookup yields CDR1 SGHVS and CDR2 FQNEAQ. V shed 4 bases and J shed 6 bases, with 15 bases lying between them. This CDR3 region has 15 residues. Overall study results and limits: Each seasonal influenza vaccination recruits few new T cells, the authors suggested.

TCRdb reprocessed the RT-PCR reads with MiXCR, giving one entry per CDR3 protein. The table includes around 530,000 distinct CDR3 sequences, approximately 12% detected once. The sample in question was PBMCs from blood, obtained on the day of vaccination. The source of this sequence is a man aged 45-65 years who received an inactivated influenza vaccine. The chain carries TRBV7-8 and TRBJ1-4; D remains unclear. This CDR3 reads CASSSPVPYDEKLFF. Written as DNA, the CDR3 is TGTGCCAGCAGCTCACCGGTCCCCTACGATGAAAAACTGTTTTTT.